The clone carrying this T cell receptor beta chain was detected only a few times. The isolated RNA, all of it, was reverse transcribed, so expressed TCRB transcripts were what got sequenced. Clones were sequenced by immunoSEQ multiplex PCR, and TCRdb holds only the in-frame ones, with some missing. The sample holds 120,000 to 150,000 clones, about 7% seen once. The sample comes from a study of beta chain features in type 1 diabetes. V was clipped by 8 bases and J by 1 base; unmatched bases: 2. The CDR3 sequence is 14 residues long. CDR1 MDHEN and CDR2 SYDVKM come from the germline V gene. Via CD45RO/CCR7/CD25/CD127/CD95/CD27, cells of the CD4+ naive, central memory, regulatory and stem cell-like memory subsets were sorted.

The chain links TRBV28 to TRBJ2-2, with 9 bases identical to TRBD1. This receptor was identified in a woman under 40 in good health. The sequenced material came from central memory CD4+ T cells from blood. CDR3 coding DNA: TGTGCCAGCCGGGGACAGGGGAACACCGGGGAGCTGTTTTTT. Translation gives CASRGQGNTGELFF.